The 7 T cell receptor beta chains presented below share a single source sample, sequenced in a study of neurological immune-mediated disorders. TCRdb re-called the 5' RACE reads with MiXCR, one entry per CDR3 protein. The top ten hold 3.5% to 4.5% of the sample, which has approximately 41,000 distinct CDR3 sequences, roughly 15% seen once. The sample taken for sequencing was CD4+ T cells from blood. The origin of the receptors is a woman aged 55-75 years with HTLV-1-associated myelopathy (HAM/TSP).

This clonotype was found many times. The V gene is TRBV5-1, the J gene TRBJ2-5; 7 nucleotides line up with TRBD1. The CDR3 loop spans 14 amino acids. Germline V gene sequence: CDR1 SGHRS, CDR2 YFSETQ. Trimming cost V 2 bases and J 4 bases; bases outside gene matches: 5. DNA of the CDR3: TGCGCCAGCAGCTTCTCAGGGGGTCTAGAGACCCAGTACTTC. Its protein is CASSFSGGLETQYF.

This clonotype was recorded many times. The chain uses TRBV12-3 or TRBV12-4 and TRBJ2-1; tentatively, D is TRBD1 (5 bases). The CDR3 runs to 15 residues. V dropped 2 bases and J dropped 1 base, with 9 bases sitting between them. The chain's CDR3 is CASSLWAGSYNEQFF. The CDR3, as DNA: TGTGCCAGCAGTTTATGGGCAGGGTCCTACAATGAGCAGTTCTTC.

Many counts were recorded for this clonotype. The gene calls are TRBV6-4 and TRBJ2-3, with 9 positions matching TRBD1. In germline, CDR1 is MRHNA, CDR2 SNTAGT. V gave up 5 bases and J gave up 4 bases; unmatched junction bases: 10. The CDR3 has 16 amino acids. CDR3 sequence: CASSPDRGEGADTQYF. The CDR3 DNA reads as TGTGCCAGCAGTCCGGACAGGGGAGAAGGGGCAGATACGCAGTATTTT.

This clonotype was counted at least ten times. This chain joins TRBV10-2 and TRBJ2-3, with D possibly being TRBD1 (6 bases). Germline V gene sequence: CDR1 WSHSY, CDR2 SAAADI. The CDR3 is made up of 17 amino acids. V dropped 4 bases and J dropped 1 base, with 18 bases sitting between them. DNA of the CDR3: TGCGCCAGCAGTGGAGACCGAGTAGGGGGTCGCACAGATACGCAGTATTTT. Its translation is CASSGDRVGGRTDTQYF.

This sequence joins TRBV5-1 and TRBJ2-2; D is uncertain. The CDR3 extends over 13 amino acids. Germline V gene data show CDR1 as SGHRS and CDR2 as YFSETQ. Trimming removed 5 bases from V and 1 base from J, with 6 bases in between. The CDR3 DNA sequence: TGCGCCAGCAGTCTAGGGAACACCGGGGAGCTGTTTTTT. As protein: CASSLGNTGELFF.

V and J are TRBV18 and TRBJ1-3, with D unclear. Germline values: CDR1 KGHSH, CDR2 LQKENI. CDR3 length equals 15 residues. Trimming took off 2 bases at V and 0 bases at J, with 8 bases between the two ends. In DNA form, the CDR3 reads TGTGCCAGCTCACCAGGACTATTCTCTGGAAACACCATATATTTT. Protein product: CASSPGLFSGNTIYF.

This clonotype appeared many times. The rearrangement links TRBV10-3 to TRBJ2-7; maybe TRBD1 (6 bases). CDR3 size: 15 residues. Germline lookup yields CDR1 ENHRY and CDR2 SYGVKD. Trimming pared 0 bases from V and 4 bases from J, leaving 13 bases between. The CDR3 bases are TGTGCCATCAGTGAGTCGTTTTCTGGACAGTACGAGCAGTACTTC. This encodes CAISESFSGQYEQYF.